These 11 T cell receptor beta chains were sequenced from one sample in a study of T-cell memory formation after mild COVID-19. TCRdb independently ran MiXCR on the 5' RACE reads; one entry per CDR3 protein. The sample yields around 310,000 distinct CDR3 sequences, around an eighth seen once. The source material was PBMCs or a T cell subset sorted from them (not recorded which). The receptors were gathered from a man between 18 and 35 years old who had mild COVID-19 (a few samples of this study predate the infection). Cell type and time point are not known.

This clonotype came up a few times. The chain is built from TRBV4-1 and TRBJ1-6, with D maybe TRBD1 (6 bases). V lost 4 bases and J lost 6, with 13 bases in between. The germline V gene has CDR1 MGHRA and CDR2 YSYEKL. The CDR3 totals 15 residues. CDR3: CASSRLGGGNSPLHF. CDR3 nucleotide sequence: TGCGCCAGCAGCCGATTAGGGGGGGGTAATTCACCCCTCCACTTT.

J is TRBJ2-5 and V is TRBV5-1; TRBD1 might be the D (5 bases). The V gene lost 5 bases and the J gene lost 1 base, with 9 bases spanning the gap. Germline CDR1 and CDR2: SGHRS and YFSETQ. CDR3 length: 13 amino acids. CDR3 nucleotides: TGCGCCAGCAGAGGAGACAGCCAAGAGACCCAGTACTTC. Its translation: CASRGDSQETQYF.

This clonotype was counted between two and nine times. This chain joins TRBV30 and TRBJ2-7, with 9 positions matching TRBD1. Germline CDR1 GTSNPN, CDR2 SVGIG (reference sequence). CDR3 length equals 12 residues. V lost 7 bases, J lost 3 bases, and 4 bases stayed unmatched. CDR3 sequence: CAYRDRVYEQYF. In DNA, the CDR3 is TGTGCCTACCGGGACAGGGTCTACGAGCAGTACTTC.

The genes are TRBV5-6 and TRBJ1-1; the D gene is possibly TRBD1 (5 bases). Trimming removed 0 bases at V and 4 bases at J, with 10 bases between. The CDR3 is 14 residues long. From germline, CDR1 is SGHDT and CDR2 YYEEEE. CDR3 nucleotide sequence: TGTGCCAGCAGCTTGGCGCTCAGGGCCACTGAAGCTTTCTTT. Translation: CASSLALRATEAFF.

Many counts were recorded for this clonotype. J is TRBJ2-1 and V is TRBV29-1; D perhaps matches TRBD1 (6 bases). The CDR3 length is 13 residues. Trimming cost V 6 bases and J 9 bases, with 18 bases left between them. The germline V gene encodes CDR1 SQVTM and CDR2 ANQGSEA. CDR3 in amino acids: CSVPRDTSGEQFF. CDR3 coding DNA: TGCAGCGTACCCCGGGACACCTCGGGTGAGCAGTTCTTC.

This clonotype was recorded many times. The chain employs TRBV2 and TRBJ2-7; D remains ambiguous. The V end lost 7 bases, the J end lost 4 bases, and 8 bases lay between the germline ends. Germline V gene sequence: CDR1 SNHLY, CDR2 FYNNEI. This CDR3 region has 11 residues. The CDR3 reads CASTVGYEQYF. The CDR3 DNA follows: TGTGCCAGCACCGTAGGGTACGAGCAGTACTTC.

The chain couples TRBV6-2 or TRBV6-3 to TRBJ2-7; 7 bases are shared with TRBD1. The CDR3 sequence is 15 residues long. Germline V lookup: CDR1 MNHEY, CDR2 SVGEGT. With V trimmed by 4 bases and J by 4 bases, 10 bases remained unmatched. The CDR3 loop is CASSFRGRASYEQYF. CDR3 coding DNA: TGTGCCAGCAGTTTTAGGGGGCGTGCGTCTTACGAGCAGTACTTC.

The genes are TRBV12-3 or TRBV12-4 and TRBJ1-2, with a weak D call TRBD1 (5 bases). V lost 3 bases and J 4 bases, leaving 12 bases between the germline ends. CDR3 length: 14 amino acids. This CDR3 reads CASSLARDFYGYTF. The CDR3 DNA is TGTGCCAGCAGTTTGGCGCGGGACTTCTATGGCTACACCTTC.

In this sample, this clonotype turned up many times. This chain's CDR3 is CASRGQGDTGELFF. CDR3 coding DNA: TGTGCCAGCAGGGGACAGGGGGACACCGGGGAGCTGTTTTTT. This sequence joins TRBV6-2 or TRBV6-3 and TRBJ2-2; 11 positions match TRBD1. The CDR3 consists of 14 residues. Germline loops: CDR1 MNHEY, CDR2 SVGEGT. The ends lost 6 bases at V and 3 bases at J; junction bases unmatched: 0.

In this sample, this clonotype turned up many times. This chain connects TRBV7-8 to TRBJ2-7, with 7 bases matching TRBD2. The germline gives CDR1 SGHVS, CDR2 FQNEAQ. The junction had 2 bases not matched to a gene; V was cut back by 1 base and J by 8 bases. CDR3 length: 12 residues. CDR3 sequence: CASSLEAGKQYV. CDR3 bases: TGTGCCAGCAGCTTAGAAGCGGGGAAGCAGTACGTC.

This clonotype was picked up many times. CDR3 residues: CASSSSGFYGYTF. DNA of the CDR3: TGTGCCAGCAGCTCATCTGGGTTTTATGGCTACACCTTC. The chain uses TRBV7-6 and TRBJ1-2; D unclear. With 4 bases removed from V and 5 bases from J, the gap between germline ends came to 11 bases. The CDR3 spans 13 residues. Germline V CDR1 and CDR2: SGHVS, FNYEAQ.